The present TCR beta chain was sequenced within a study of T cells in Graves' hyperthyroidism and ophthalmopathy. Amplification yielded TCR beta CDR3 regions, with RNA transcripts as the source. Carried out on the TCR CDR3, a first-round RT-PCR used the HTBI primer set. TCRdb used MiXCR to reprocess the multiplex PCR reads, holding one entry per CDR3 protein. The profile shows hundreds of thousands of distinct CDR3 sequences, approximately 13% of them singletons. The CDR3 runs 17 residues. Trimming took 1 base from V and 6 from J, leaving 20 bases between them. The germline CDR1 and CDR2 sequences are SNHLY and FYNNEI. This clonotype was observed many times.

This chain uses TRBV2 with TRBJ2-3; a possible D gene is TRBD1 (5 bases). The source material was blood. The receptor was isolated from a woman between 18 and 29 years old with Graves' hyperthyroidism. CDR3 DNA: TGTGCCAGCAGTGAAGGGTTTGGGGCAGGCGATCGCGATACGCAGTATTTT. It encodes CASSEGFGAGDRDTQYF.